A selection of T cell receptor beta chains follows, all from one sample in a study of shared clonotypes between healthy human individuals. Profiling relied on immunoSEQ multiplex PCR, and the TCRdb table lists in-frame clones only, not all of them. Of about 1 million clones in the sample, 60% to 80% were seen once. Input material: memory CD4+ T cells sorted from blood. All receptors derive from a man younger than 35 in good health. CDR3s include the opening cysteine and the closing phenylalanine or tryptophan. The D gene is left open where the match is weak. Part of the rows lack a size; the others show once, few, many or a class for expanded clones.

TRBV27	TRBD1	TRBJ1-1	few	TGTGCCAGCAGCGGAACAGGGGAGAAACCTGAAGCTTTCTTT	CASSGTGEKPEAFF
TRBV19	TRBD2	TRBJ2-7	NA	TGTGCCAGTAATTCCCCACCAGCGGGGGTTTACGAGCAGTACTTC	CASNSPPAGVYEQYF
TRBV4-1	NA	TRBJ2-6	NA	TGCGCCAGCAGCCAAGCCGCCGAAGCGGGGGCCAACGTCCTGACTTTC	CASSQAAEAGANVLTF
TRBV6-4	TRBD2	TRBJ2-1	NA	TGTGCCAGCAGTGGGACTAGTGACAATGAGCAGTTCTTC	CASSGTSDNEQFF
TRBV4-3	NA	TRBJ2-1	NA	TGCGCCAGCAGCCAAGGCGCAGGGAAGAATGAGCAGTTCTTC	CASSQGAGKNEQFF
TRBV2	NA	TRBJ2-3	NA	TGTGCCAGCAGTGAACCGGCAGGGGTGGGAGATACGCAGTATTTT	CASSEPAGVGDTQYF
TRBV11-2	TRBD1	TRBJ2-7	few	TGTGCCAGCAGCTTAGCTTTGACAGGGGGCTACGAGCAGTACTTC	CASSLALTGGYEQYF
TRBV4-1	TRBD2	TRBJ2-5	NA	TGCGCCAGCAGCCAAGATTGGTGGGGGGGGCAAGAGACCCAGTACTTC	CASSQDWWGGQETQYF
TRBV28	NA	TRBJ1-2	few	TGTGCCAGCAGTCACATCTATGGCTACACCTTC	CASSHIYGYTF
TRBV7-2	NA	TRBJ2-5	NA	TGTGCCAGCAGCTTAAGACAAGAGACCCAGTACTTC	CASSLRQETQYF
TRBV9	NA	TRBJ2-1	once	TGTGCCAGCAGCGTAGAGGGCCGAGGAAGTGAGCAGTTCTTC	CASSVEGRGSEQFF
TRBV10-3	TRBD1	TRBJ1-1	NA	TGTGCCATCAGTGAGGCGGGACAGTCGAACACTGAAGCTTTCTTT	CAISEAGQSNTEAFF
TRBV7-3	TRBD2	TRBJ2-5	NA	TGTGCCAGCAGCGAAGGACTAGCGGGAGAGACCCAGTACTTC	CASSEGLAGETQYF
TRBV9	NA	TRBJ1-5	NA	TGTGCCAGCAGCCTAACAGGGAGTAGCAATCAGCCCCAGCATTTT	CASSLTGSSNQPQHF
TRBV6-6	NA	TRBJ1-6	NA	TGTGCCAGCAGTTACATGGGGAGTGTGGATTCACCCCTCCACTTT	CASSYMGSVDSPLHF
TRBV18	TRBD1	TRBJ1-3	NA	TGTGCCAGCTCACCACCAGCAGGGGGGACTGGAAACACCATATATTTT	CASSPPAGGTGNTIYF
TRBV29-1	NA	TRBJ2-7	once	TGCAGCGATATAAGGCCGTCGACCTACCTCAGCTCCTACGAGCAGTACTTC	CSDIRPSTYLSSYEQYF
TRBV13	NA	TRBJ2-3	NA	TGTGCCAGCAGCTTAGGACAGGGAAGCACAGATACGCAGTATTTT	CASSLGQGSTDTQYF
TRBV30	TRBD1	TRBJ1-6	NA	TGTGCCCTCCGGACAGGGGGGGATTCACCCCTCCACTTT	CALRTGGDSPLHF
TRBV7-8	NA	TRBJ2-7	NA	TGTGCCAGCAGCATGGGACGTTACGAGCAGTACTTC	CASSMGRYEQYF
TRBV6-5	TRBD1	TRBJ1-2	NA	TGTGCCAGCAGTTCCAATCGACAGGGTGGCTATGGCTACACCTTC	CASSSNRQGGYGYTF
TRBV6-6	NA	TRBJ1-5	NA	TGTGCCAGCAGTTACTTCGGTTCAGCTAGCAATCAGCCCCAGCATTTT	CASSYFGSASNQPQHF
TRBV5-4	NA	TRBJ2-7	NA	TGTGCCAGCAGCTTGACCGGGACAACCTACGAGCAGTACTTC	CASSLTGTTYEQYF
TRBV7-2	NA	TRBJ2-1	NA	TGTGCCAGCAGCCCCTTCGGTTCCTACAATGAGCAGTTCTTC	CASSPFGSYNEQFF
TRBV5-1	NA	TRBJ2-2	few	TGCGCCAGCAGGAGAGACATTGCCGGAGCCGGGGAGCTGTTTTTT	CASRRDIAGAGELFF
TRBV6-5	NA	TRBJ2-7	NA	TGTGCCAGCAGTTCGCCCGCGGTCTCCTACGAGCAGTACTTC	CASSSPAVSYEQYF
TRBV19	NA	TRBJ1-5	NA	TGTGCCAGTAGTATTTCGGGGCAATATCAGCCCCAGCATTTT	CASSISGQYQPQHF
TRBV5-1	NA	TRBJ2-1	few	TGCGCCAGCAGCCCCCTCATCCGGGACCAGAGGGGCAATGAGCAGTTCTTC	CASSPLIRDQRGNEQFF
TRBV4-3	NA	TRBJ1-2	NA	TGCGCCAGCAGCCAAGTGGGCAGTTTCCCGTATGGCTACACCTTC	CASSQVGSFPYGYTF
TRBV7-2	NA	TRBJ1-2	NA	TGTGCCAGCCGCCCCGACAGGCTCTATGGCTACACCTTC	CASRPDRLYGYTF
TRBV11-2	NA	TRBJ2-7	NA	TGTGCCAGCAGCTTAGTCCCTGCGGGCACCTACGAGCAGTACTTC	CASSLVPAGTYEQYF
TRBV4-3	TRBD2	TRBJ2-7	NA	TGCGCCAGCAGCCAGAGGTTAGCGGGAGGTCTTACCTACGAGCAGTACTTC	CASSQRLAGGLTYEQYF
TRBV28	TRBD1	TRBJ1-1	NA	TGTGCCAGCAGTTCGGGACAGGGAAGGGGTAACACTGAAGCTTTCTTT	CASSSGQGRGNTEAFF
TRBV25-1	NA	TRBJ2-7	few	TGTGCCAGCAGTGAATTCAGACAGACCTACGAGCAGTACTTC	CASSEFRQTYEQYF
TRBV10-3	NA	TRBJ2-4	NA	TGTGCCATCAGTGGGGTGGGGGGTGCCAAAAACATTCAGTACTTC	CAISGVGGAKNIQYF
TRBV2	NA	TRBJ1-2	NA	TGTGCCAGCAGGGAGTCAGGGATCAGAGGCTATGGCTACACCTTC	CASRESGIRGYGYTF
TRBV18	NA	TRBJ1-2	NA	TGTGCCAGCTCAACGTACAGCGATTATGGCTACACCTTC	CASSTYSDYGYTF
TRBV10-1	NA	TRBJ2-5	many	TGCGCCAGCAGTGGTCAGGGTTCGGAGACCCAGTACTTC	CASSGQGSETQYF
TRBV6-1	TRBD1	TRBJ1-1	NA	TGTGCCAGCAGGCGGGACAGGGGAGGGAGCACTGAAGCTTTCTTT	CASRRDRGGSTEAFF
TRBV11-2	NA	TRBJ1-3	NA	TGTGCCAGCAGCTTAGTTATGGGAAACACCATATATTTT	CASSLVMGNTIYF
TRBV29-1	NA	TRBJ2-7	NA	TGCATCATAACCTTGGGGAGCTCCTACGAGCAGTACTTC	CIITLGSSYEQYF
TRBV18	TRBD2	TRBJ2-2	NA	TGTGCCAGCTCACCGAGTCCCGGGACTAGCGGGAGGCTACAGAACACCGGGGAGCTGTTTTTT	CASSPSPGTSGRLQNTGELFF
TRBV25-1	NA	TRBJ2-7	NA	TGTGCCAGCAGTGAAGACCTATACGAGCAGTACTTC	CASSEDLYEQYF
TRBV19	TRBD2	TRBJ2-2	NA	TGTGCCAGTAGTATCGCGCTAGCGGTAACCGGGGAGCTGTTTTTT	CASSIALAVTGELFF
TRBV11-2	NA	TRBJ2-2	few	TGTGCCAGCAGCCTGAGTCAGGTTTACGGGGAGCTGTTTTTT	CASSLSQVYGELFF
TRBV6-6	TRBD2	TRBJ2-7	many	TGTGCCACGTCAGCGGGAGACGTATACGAGCAGTACTTC	CATSAGDVYEQYF
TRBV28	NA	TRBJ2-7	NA	TGTGCCAGCAGACCAACAGGGTTTCTCCACTACGAGCAGTACTTC	CASRPTGFLHYEQYF
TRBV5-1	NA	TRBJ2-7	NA	TGCGCCAGCAGCCTGGAGGGGGCTTCCTACGAGCAGTACTTC	CASSLEGASYEQYF
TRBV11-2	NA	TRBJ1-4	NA	TGTGCCAGCAGTTGGCAGGGAGGTGAAAAACTGTTTTTT	CASSWQGGEKLFF
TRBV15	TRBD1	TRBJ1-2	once	TGTGCCACCAGCAGAGATCTGGGGGAAGGGGGCTCTAATGGCTACACCTTC	CATSRDLGEGGSNGYTF
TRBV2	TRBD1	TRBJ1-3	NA	TGTGCCAGCAGTCCAGGACAGGGAGGGCCTGGAAACACCATATATTTT	CASSPGQGGPGNTIYF
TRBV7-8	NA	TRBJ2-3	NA	TGTGCCAGCAGCTTCCGACCACCCCGGACTAGCACAGATACGCAGTATTTT	CASSFRPPRTSTDTQYF
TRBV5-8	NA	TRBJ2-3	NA	TGTGCCAGCAGCTGGAGTGGGGGTGACACAGATACGCAGTATTTT	CASSWSGGDTDTQYF
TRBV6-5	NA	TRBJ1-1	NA	TGTGCCAGCAGCCCCGGGGGCGGTGTGGGGACTGAAGCTTTCTTT	CASSPGGGVGTEAFF
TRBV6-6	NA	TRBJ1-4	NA	TGTGCCAGCAGGACAGAGTCCGAAAAACTGTTTTTT	CASRTESEKLFF
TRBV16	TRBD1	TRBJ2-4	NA	TGTGCCAGCAGCCCTTTACTGACAGGGACGAACATTCAGTACTTC	CASSPLLTGTNIQYF
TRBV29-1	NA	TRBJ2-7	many	TGCAGCGTTGAACATGGGTTCCTAGGCGGGTACGAGCAGTACTTC	CSVEHGFLGGYEQYF